The 30 T cell receptor beta chains given below trace back to one sample, sequenced in a study of T cells in Graves' hyperthyroidism and ophthalmopathy. Researchers amplified the TCR beta CDR3 regions from RNA transcripts. HTBI primers were used for first-round RT-PCR of the TCR CDR3. MiXCR was run by TCRdb on the multiplex PCR reads, yielding one entry per CDR3 protein. Of fewer than 650,000 distinct CDR3 sequences listed, 12% to 15% are singletons. Material: blood. The origin of the receptors is a woman between 40 and 50 years old with Graves' hyperthyroidism.

The chain carries TRBV9 and TRBJ2-3; D might be TRBD1 (6 bases). Trimming took off 4 bases at V and 1 base at J, with 16 bases between the two ends. CDR1 and CDR2 (germline): SGDLS, YYNGEE. CDR3 length: 16 residues. In DNA form, the CDR3 reads TGTGCCAGCAGCCCACTCGGCAGGGGCGGCACAGATACGCAGTATTTT. As protein: CASSPLGRGGTDTQYF.

This clonotype was recorded at least ten times. This chain joins TRBV2 and TRBJ2-7; the D gene is possibly TRBD1 (5 bases). CDR1 is SNHLY, CDR2 FYNNEI, per germline. V gave up 5 bases and J gave up 0 bases, with 14 bases separating them. The CDR3 covers 15 residues. CDR3 sequence (DNA): TGTGCCAGCAGTCCCCAGACAGCCACCTCCTACGAGCAGTACTTC. Amino acid sequence: CASSPQTATSYEQYF.

This clonotype appeared once. This sequence joins TRBV5-5 and TRBJ1-2, with D maybe TRBD1 (5 bases). The V gene lost 0 bases and the J gene lost 3 bases, with 15 bases spanning the gap. The CDR3 contains 16 residues. CDR1 is SGHKS, CDR2 YYEKEE, per germline (reference sequence). Here the CDR3 DNA reads TGTGCCAGCAGCTTGGACAGGCAAGAGGGTGACTATGGCTACACCTTC. It is translated as CASSLDRQEGDYGYTF.

The chain has TRBV7-8 and TRBJ1-1, with 10 bases aligning to TRBD1. From germline, CDR1 is SGHVS and CDR2 FQNEAQ. The CDR3 consists of 13 residues. The V segment lost 5 bases and the J segment 7 bases; nucleotides outside the gene matches: 4. The CDR3 protein is CASSRDRGFEAFF. The DNA for the CDR3 is TGTGCCAGCAGCCGGGACAGGGGCTTTGAAGCTTTCTTT.

This clonotype was counted between two and nine times. V usage is TRBV6-1 and J usage is TRBJ2-7; 7 bases line up with TRBD1. In germline, CDR1 is MNHNS, CDR2 SASEGT. Losses at the gene ends were 4 bases for V and 3 bases for J; bases not matched to a gene: 9. This CDR3 contains 15 residues. The CDR3 reads CASSGKGALRYEQYF. In DNA, the CDR3 is TGTGCCAGCAGTGGGAAGGGGGCCTTACGCTACGAGCAGTACTTC.

This clonotype was seen a few times. A much larger clone is a single base away; this may be a read error. V and J are TRBV7-2 and TRBJ2-3; D is unclear. The CDR3 is 14 amino acids. Germline values: CDR1 SGHTA, CDR2 FQGNSA. CDR3 coding DNA: TGTGCCAACAGCTTCCCACAGTCCTTGGATACGCAGTATTTT. It specifies CANSFPQSLDTQYF.

The J gene is TRBJ1-1, the V gene TRBV7-9, with no clear D. V was shortened by 5 bases and J by 10 bases, with 11 bases between the two germline ends. Germline V gives CDR1 SEHNR, CDR2 FQNEAQ (reference sequence). There are 11 residues in the CDR3. CDR3 loop: CASSLGGLAFF. CDR3 nucleotide sequence: TGTGCCAGCAGCCTGGGTGGGCTAGCTTTCTTT.

This clonotype was seen ten or more times. This chain links TRBV11-2 with TRBJ2-7, with TRBD2 matching 11 bases. V dropped 1 base and J dropped 2; count of bases not matched to a gene: 1. This CDR3 is 15 amino acids long. Per germline, CDR1 SGHAT and CDR2 FQNNGV. CDR3 sequence (DNA): TGTGCCAGCAGCTTAGTGACTAGCGGGACCTACGAGCAGTACTTC. This codes for CASSLVTSGTYEQYF.

This clonotype has ten or more counts. This chain links TRBV20-1 with TRBJ2-3; D unresolved. Germline V gene sequence: CDR1 DFQATT, CDR2 SNEGSKA (reference sequence). Trimming took off 0 bases at V and 0 bases at J, with 10 bases between the two ends. The CDR3 spans 15 residues. The CDR3 coding sequence is TGCAGTGCTAGAGATTTTGGCTCCAGCACAGATACGCAGTATTTT. Translation gives CSARDFGSSTDTQYF.

This clonotype was counted many times. The rearrangement uses TRBV7-3 and TRBJ2-7; 14 bases fit TRBD2. The junction had 0 bases not matched to a gene; V was cut back by 0 bases and J by 2 bases. The CDR3 is 16 residues long. Germline V CDR1 and CDR2: SGHTA, FQGTGA. This CDR3 reads CASSLTGLAGAYEQYF. The DNA of the CDR3 is TGTGCCAGCAGCTTAACGGGACTAGCGGGGGCCTACGAGCAGTACTTC.

Many counts were recorded for this clonotype. The V and J genes are TRBV12-3 or TRBV12-4 and TRBJ2-7; the match to TRBD1 covers 7 bases. The CDR3 runs to 14 residues. Unmatched junction bases numbered 9, after V lost 5 bases and J lost 5 bases. The CDR3 sequence: CASSSDRVSHEQYF. The CDR3 coding sequence is TGTGCCAGCAGTAGTGACAGGGTAAGCCACGAGCAGTACTTC.

This clonotype appeared many times. V and J are TRBV28 and TRBJ2-2; D is unclear. The CDR3 sequence is 16 residues long. Germline V gene data show CDR1 as MDHEN and CDR2 as SYDVKM. Trimming stripped 8 bases from V and 1 base from J, with 17 bases between. The CDR3 spells CASGSYGQKNTGELFF. The CDR3 nucleotides are TGTGCCAGCGGTTCTTATGGGCAAAAGAACACCGGGGAGCTGTTTTTT.

This clonotype has a count of ten or more. Because it lacks the conserved phenylalanine or tryptophan at the end, this CDR3 is likely a read error. The chain uses TRBV7-2 and TRBJ2-7; unclear D gene. Deletions cut 5 bases from V and 4 bases from J, with 9 bases between. The germline gives CDR1 SGHTA, CDR2 FQGNSA. This CDR3 contains 12 residues. CDR3 DNA: TGTGCCAGCAGCGTCACGGGTTACGAGCAGTACTCC. Its translation: CASSVTGYEQYS.

The rearrangement uses TRBV28 and TRBJ2-1; D call uncertain. The germline gives CDR1 MDHEN, CDR2 SYDVKM. V was shortened by 5 bases and J by 6 bases, with 11 bases between the two germline ends. The CDR3 totals 13 residues. CDR3 protein: CASSTVGINEQFF. In nucleotides, the CDR3 is TGTGCCAGCAGTACAGTTGGAATCAATGAGCAGTTCTTC. Using reference TRBV28 and TRBJ2-1 for the parts outside the CDR3, the full variable domain is DVKVTQSSRYLVKRTGEKVFLECVQDMDHENMFWYRQDPGLGLRLIYFSYDVKMKEKGDIPEGYSVSREKKERFSLILESASTNQTSMYLCASSTVGINEQFFGPGTRLTVL.

The chain combines TRBV4-2 with TRBJ2-7; D is undetermined. Trimming left V 0 bases short and J 5 bases short, with 14 bases between. Per the germline V gene, CDR1 is LGHNA and CDR2 is YNFKEQ. CDR3 length: 15 residues. CDR3 bases: TGTGCCAGCAGCCAAGATTATAAGGGTGGTAACGAGCAGTACTTC. Translated: CASSQDYKGGNEQYF.

This clonotype was picked up many times. The chain is built from TRBV12-3 or TRBV12-4 and TRBJ1-6; D call uncertain. V lost 4 bases and J 9 bases, leaving 13 bases between the germline ends. CDR3 length equals 14 residues. The CDR3 sequence: CASSWVEAGSPLHF. CDR3 nucleotides: TGTGCCAGCAGTTGGGTTGAGGCGGGTTCACCCCTCCACTTT.

In this sample, this clonotype turned up many times. CDR3 bases: TGTGCCAGCAGTTACGGGAATGGGGGCTACACCTTC. Translated, it gives CASSYGNGGYTF. The V gene is TRBV6-5, the J gene TRBJ1-2; D gene unclear. V lost 2 bases and J lost 8, with 9 bases in between. Germline V gene data show CDR1 as MNHEY and CDR2 as SVGAGI. The CDR3 length is 12 residues.

This clonotype was seen many times. This sequence joins TRBV28 and TRBJ1-1; no clear D gene. The CDR3 has 15 amino acids. Germline CDR1 reads MDHEN; CDR2 reads SYDVKM. V was shortened by 0 bases and J by 6 bases, with 14 bases between the two germline ends. CDR3: CASSLWASAVAEAFF. The CDR3 DNA is TGTGCCAGCAGTTTATGGGCCTCGGCTGTTGCTGAAGCTTTCTTT.

This clonotype was observed a few times. One base away lies a much larger clone, so this may be a sequencing read error. This chain links TRBV3-1 with TRBJ2-2, with TRBD1 matching over 7 bases. Germline CDR1 is LGHDT and CDR2 is YNNKEL (reference sequence). This CDR3 is built from 13 residues. In DNA, the CDR3 is TGTGCCAGCAGACAAGGGGGCACCGGGGAGCCGTTTTTT. This translates into CASRQGGTGEPFF. The whole variable domain, remainder taken from reference TRBV3-1 and TRBJ2-2, is DTAVSQTPKYLVTQMGNDKSIKCEQNLGHDTMYWYKQDSKKFLKIMFSYNNKELIINETVPNRFSPKSPDKAHLNLHINSLELGDSAVYFCASRQGGTGEPFFGEGSRLTVL.

The table lists this clonotype with many counts. The rearrangement links TRBV2 to TRBJ2-5; 7 bases agree with TRBD1. The length of the CDR3 is 12 residues. The V gene end was trimmed by 3 bases and the J gene end by 5 bases; junction bases not matched to a gene: 0. Per the germline V gene, CDR1 is SNHLY and CDR2 is FYNNEI. Here the CDR3 reads CASSDRGETQYF. CDR3 coding DNA: TGTGCCAGCAGTGACAGGGGGGAGACCCAGTACTTC.

The chain is built from TRBV4-1 and TRBJ2-3; 9 nucleotides line up with TRBD2. CDR3 length: 14 amino acids. CDR1 and CDR2 (germline): MGHRA, YSYEKL. With 4 bases clipped from V and 6 bases from J, the junction kept 5 bases outside the gene matches. CDR3 protein: CASSRGLARDTQYF. CDR3 in DNA: TGCGCCAGCAGCCGGGGACTAGCTAGGGATACGCAGTATTTT.

In this sample, this clonotype turned up many times. The CDR3 sequence is CASSFYISGSFDEQFF. For the CDR3, the DNA is TGTGCCAGCAGTTTTTATATCAGCGGGAGTTTCGATGAGCAGTTCTTC. J is TRBJ2-1 and V is TRBV28; 8 nucleotides agree with TRBD2. J was trimmed by 8 bases and V by 3 bases; bases with no gene match: 12. CDR1 and CDR2 from the germline V gene are MDHEN and SYDVKM. This CDR3 contains 16 residues.

This clonotype showed up many times. The gene calls are TRBV2 and TRBJ2-7; 12 bases align to TRBD2. V lost 6 bases to trimming and J lost 6 bases; unmatched junction nucleotides: 12. Germline assignment: CDR1 SNHLY and CDR2 FYNNEI. This CDR3 is built from 16 residues. This CDR3 is CASRPPPGLAGGEQYF. The CDR3 DNA is TGTGCCAGCAGACCTCCCCCGGGACTAGCGGGTGGCGAGCAGTACTTC.

Many counts were recorded for this clonotype. The CDR3 DNA follows: TGCAGCGTTGTCTCGGGGGCTCATGGCTACACCTTC. It is translated as CSVVSGAHGYTF. The gene calls are TRBV29-1 and TRBJ1-2, with a possible D match to TRBD1 (6 bases). Trimming took 4 bases from V and 6 from J, leaving 12 bases between them. CDR3 length: 12 amino acids. The germline V gene has CDR1 SQVTM and CDR2 ANQGSEA.

This clonotype has a handful of counts. The CDR3 nucleotides read TGTGCCAGCAGTGCACAGGTTCACTATGGCTACACCTTC. It is translated as CASSAQVHYGYTF. The chain carries TRBV2 and TRBJ1-2; possibly TRBD1 for D (5 bases). V lost 4 bases, J lost 3 bases, and 9 bases lay in between. Germline loops: CDR1 SNHLY, CDR2 FYNNEI. The CDR3 extends over 13 amino acids. Variable domain in full (rest from reference TRBV2 and TRBJ1-2): EPEVTQTPSHQVTQMGQEVILRCVPISNHLYFYWYRQILGQKVEFLVSFYNNEISEKSEIFDDQFSVERPDGSNFTLKIRSTKLEDSAMYFCASSAQVHYGYTFGSGTRLTVV.

In its sample, this clonotype was seen many times. V gene TRBV7-9 combines with J gene TRBJ1-1; tentatively, D is TRBD1 (5 bases). Trimming cost V 7 bases and J 6 bases, with 18 bases left between them. This CDR3 comprises 14 residues. Germline V gene lookup returns CDR1 SEHNR and CDR2 FQNEAQ (reference sequence). The CDR3 sequence is CASTVGGGIPEAFF. CDR3 sequence (DNA): TGTGCCAGCACCGTGGGTGGGGGTATCCCTGAAGCTTTCTTT.

In its sample, this clonotype was seen many times. V gene TRBV15 combines with J gene TRBJ2-7; D is perhaps TRBD1 (6 bases). V was clipped by 4 bases and J by 1 base, with 8 bases between them. This CDR3 is built from 13 residues. Per germline, CDR1 LNHNV and CDR2 YYDKDF (reference sequence). CDR3 in amino acids: CATSIQGSYEQYF. Written as DNA, the CDR3 is TGTGCCACCAGCATCCAGGGGTCCTACGAGCAGTACTTC.

This clonotype has ten or more counts. The chain recombines TRBV7-8 with TRBJ2-1; tentative D call: TRBD1 (5 bases). V was pared by 2 bases and J by 0 bases, with 14 bases between. The CDR3 runs 17 residues. Germline loops: CDR1 SGHVS, CDR2 FQNEAQ. CDR3 in amino acids: CASSLPFVGRSYNEQFF. The CDR3 DNA is TGTGCCAGCAGCTTACCCTTTGTGGGGCGCTCCTACAATGAGCAGTTCTTC.

This clonotype was seen ten or more times. V is TRBV12-3 or TRBV12-4 and J is TRBJ2-2; 8 bases are a match to TRBD2. The CDR3 runs to 16 residues. V was pared by 4 bases and J by 3 bases, with 7 bases of the junction left unmatched. This CDR3 reads CASSSRLARDTGELFF. The CDR3 DNA reads TGTGCCAGCAGTTCAAGACTAGCGCGGGACACCGGGGAGCTGTTTTTT.

This clonotype appeared a few times. The J gene is TRBJ2-2, the V gene TRBV19; D ambiguous. The CDR3 loop spans 12 amino acids. The germline CDR1 and CDR2 sequences are LNHDA and SQIVND (reference sequence). Trimming removed 10 bases at V and 0 bases at J, with 6 bases between. The CDR3 bases are TGTGCCACCCTAACGAACACCGGGGAGCTGTTTTTT. This translates into CATLTNTGELFF.